The 28 T cell receptor beta chains reported below all come from one sample, sequenced in a study of T cell repertoires in cytomegalovirus infection. One entry per CDR3 protein results from TCRdb running MiXCR on the reads. The table lists under 450,000 distinct CDR3 sequences, about 35% of them singletons, with approximately 13% in the top ten. The antigens these receptors bind are not known. Sequenced material: cultured PBMCs, taken from culture after CMV antigen stimulation. The receptor source for this set is a human donor in good health (CMV status not recorded). Some clones in this sample may be carry-over from other donors' samples.

V and J are TRBV12-3 or TRBV12-4 and TRBJ2-2; 7 bases fit TRBD1. The CDR3 is made up of 16 amino acids. V lost 2 bases and J lost 6; bases outside the gene matches: 9. The CDR3 here is CASSLSTGASSGELFF. The CDR3 DNA follows: TGTGCCAGCAGTTTATCCACAGGGGCGTCGTCCGGGGAGCTGTTTTTT.

The chain joins TRBV10-3 to TRBJ2-7; TRBD1 aligns across 9 bases. CDR3 length equals 15 residues. V lost 7 bases to trimming and J lost 0 bases; unmatched junction nucleotides: 7. Germline V gives CDR1 ENHRY, CDR2 SYGVKD. CDR3 nucleotides: TGTGCCATCAATACCGGGACAGGGCCCTCCTACGAGCAGTACTTC. Protein sequence: CAINTGTGPSYEQYF.

V and J are TRBV20-1 and TRBJ1-1; 11 nucleotides line up with TRBD1. This CDR3 is built from 15 residues. The ends lost 4 bases at V and 4 bases at J; junction bases unmatched: 8. CDR1 is DFQATT and CDR2 is SNEGSKA in the germline V gene (reference sequence). CDR3 DNA sequence: TGCAGTGCTAAAGGATCCGGGACAGGGGGCACTGAAGCTTTCTTT. Translating it yields CSAKGSGTGGTEAFF.

This clonotype has just a few counts. The V and J genes are TRBV4-1 and TRBJ1-4; maybe TRBD1 (5 bases). V lost 0 bases and J 10 bases, leaving 12 bases between the germline ends. The germline gives CDR1 MGHRA, CDR2 YSYEKL. The CDR3 is made up of 14 amino acids. The CDR3 is CASSQDFLTGKLFF. CDR3 bases: TGCGCCAGCAGCCAAGACTTTCTAACAGGAAAACTGTTTTTT.

The CDR3 here is CAWSHGQNTEAFF. The CDR3 coding sequence is TGTGCCTGGAGTCACGGGCAGAACACTGAAGCTTTCTTT. The V and J genes are TRBV30 and TRBJ1-1; D not resolved. Trimming took 2 bases from V and 1 from J, leaving 8 bases between them. CDR3 length: 13 residues. Germline CDR1 is GTSNPN and CDR2 is SVGIG (reference sequence). Full variable domain (rest looked up from reference TRBV30 and TRBJ1-1): SQTIHQWPATLVQPVGSPLSLECTVEGTSNPNLYWYRQAAGRGLQLLFYSVGIGQISSEVPQNLSASRPQDRQFILSSKKLLLSDSGFYLCAWSHGQNTEAFFGQGTRLTVV.

The chain uses TRBV11-3 and TRBJ2-5; D gene unclear. Per germline, CDR1 SGHNT and CDR2 YENEEA. The CDR3 runs 13 residues. The germline V and J ends were trimmed by 5 bases and 5 bases, with 12 bases remaining between them. In DNA, the CDR3 is TGTGCCAGCAGCGTGAATCGTGGGGAGACCCAGTACTTC. Protein: CASSVNRGETQYF.

The rearrangement uses TRBV28 and TRBJ1-6; unclear D gene. Per germline, CDR1 MDHEN and CDR2 SYDVKM. The V end was cut by 3 bases, the J end by 0 bases, with 9 bases between. The CDR3 spans 16 residues. CDR3 coding DNA: TGTGCCAGCAGTTTCCCCCGGAGCTCCTATAATTCACCCCTCCACTTT. It encodes CASSFPRSSYNSPLHF. Together with reference TRBV28 and TRBJ1-6, the CDR3 gives the full variable domain: DVKVTQSSRYLVKRTGEKVFLECVQDMDHENMFWYRQDPGLGLRLIYFSYDVKMKEKGDIPEGYSVSREKKERFSLILESASTNQTSMYLCASSFPRSSYNSPLHFGNGTRLTVT.

This sequence joins TRBV6-6 and TRBJ1-5; no clear D gene. The germline V and J ends were trimmed by 6 bases and 0 bases, with 15 bases remaining between them. The CDR3 has 16 amino acids. The germline V gene has CDR1 MNHNY and CDR2 SVGAGI (reference sequence). DNA for the CDR3: TGTGCCAGCAGCCCCCGAAACCCAGATAGCAATCAGCCCCAGCATTTT. Amino acids: CASSPRNPDSNQPQHF.

The V and J genes are TRBV2 and TRBJ1-1, with D hard to call. This CDR3 has 12 amino acids. Germline CDR1 is SNHLY and CDR2 is FYNNEI. Trimming took 7 bases from V and 8 from J, leaving 14 bases between them. CDR3 in DNA: TGTGCCAGCACCCTCGTAATGGCAGAAGCTTTCTTT. Translated, it gives CASTLVMAEAFF.

This clonotype came up a few times. CDR3 nucleotide sequence: TGTGCCAGTAGTATTATCCCGGGAGGGTCCTACAATGAGCAGTTCTTC. It encodes CASSIIPGGSYNEQFF. The V gene is TRBV19, the J gene TRBJ2-1, with 8 bases that match TRBD2. The CDR3 length is 16 residues. From germline, CDR1 is LNHDA and CDR2 SQIVND (reference sequence). After removal of 3 bases from V and 1 base from J, the junction contained 5 bases not matched to a gene.

The chain uses TRBV4-1 and TRBJ2-3; 8 bases line up with TRBD2. Germline V gene lookup returns CDR1 MGHRA and CDR2 YSYEKL. V was clipped by 0 bases and J by 4 bases; unmatched bases: 6. The CDR3 loop spans 16 amino acids. The CDR3 DNA reads TGCGCCAGCAGCCAAGATCGTTTAGCGGGGTCAGATACGCAGTATTTT. It yields the protein CASSQDRLAGSDTQYF.

This clonotype came up many times. The chain couples TRBV11-2 to TRBJ1-4; D is uncertain. V was trimmed by 1 base and J by 7 bases, leaving 4 bases between them. The CDR3 has 12 amino acids. The germline V gene has CDR1 SGHAT and CDR2 FQNNGV. The CDR3 DNA sequence: TGTGCCAGCAGCTTAGTTGGTGAAAAACTGTTTTTT. It codes for CASSLVGEKLFF.

CDR3 amino acids: CSVRGRGGTDTQYF. The CDR3 region has the DNA TGCAGCGTTCGCGGGAGGGGAGGCACAGATACGCAGTATTTT. V and J are TRBV29-1 and TRBJ2-3; TRBD2 matches at 9 bases. V lost 5 bases and J lost 1; bases outside the gene matches: 4. The CDR3 is made up of 14 amino acids. Looked up from germline, CDR1 is SQVTM and CDR2 is ANQGSEA.

The J gene is TRBJ1-6, the V gene TRBV7-8; the D gene is possibly TRBD1 (6 bases). The V gene's germline CDR1 is SGHVS and CDR2 FQNEAQ. Trimming took off 2 bases at V and 5 bases at J, with 10 bases between the two ends. The CDR3 contains 15 residues. The CDR3 here is CASSLLQGDNSPLHF. DNA for the CDR3: TGTGCCAGCAGCTTATTACAGGGAGATAATTCACCCCTCCACTTT.

The chain joins TRBV11-2 to TRBJ2-7, with D possibly TRBD2 on 6 matching bases. This CDR3 has 14 amino acids. V gave up 5 bases and J gave up 0 bases, with 11 bases separating them. Germline CDR1 SGHAT, CDR2 FQNNGV. Here the CDR3 reads CASSRSGTSYEQYV. Here the CDR3 DNA reads TGTGCCAGCAGCCGTAGCGGAACCTCCTACGAGCAGTACGTC.

The chain carries TRBV20-1 and TRBJ2-3; D is possibly TRBD2 (6 bases). Germline values: CDR1 DFQATT, CDR2 SNEGSKA (reference sequence). There are 14 residues in the CDR3. V lost 3 bases, J lost 6 bases, and 16 bases lay in between. In DNA form, the CDR3 reads TGCAGTGCTAGGACTAGAGCAACTGTGGATACGCAGTATTTT. Amino acids: CSARTRATVDTQYF.

J is TRBJ1-1 and V is TRBV7-8; a possible D gene is TRBD1 (5 bases). Trimming removed 4 bases from V and 1 base from J, with 10 bases in between. Germline loops: CDR1 SGHVS, CDR2 FQNEAQ. This CDR3 contains 14 residues. This CDR3 is CASSSGGWNTEAFF. The CDR3 DNA follows: TGTGCCAGCAGCTCGGGGGGTTGGAACACTGAAGCTTTCTTT.

In its sample, this clonotype was seen a few times. V usage is TRBV4-3 and J usage is TRBJ2-3; weak D call: TRBD2 (6 bases). The CDR3 sequence is 15 residues long. The V and J ends lost 4 bases and 4 bases respectively, with 15 bases between them. Looked up from germline, CDR1 is LGHNA and CDR2 is YSLEER. This chain's CDR3 is CASSPELASPDTQYF. Written as DNA, the CDR3 is TGCGCCAGCAGCCCCGAGCTAGCGAGTCCAGATACGCAGTATTTT.

This clonotype was seen a few times. The gene calls are TRBV11-2 and TRBJ2-1, with 10 bases fitting TRBD2. The germline CDR1 and CDR2 sequences are SGHAT and FQNNGV. V was pared by 5 bases and J by 6 bases, with 10 bases of the junction left unmatched. The length of the CDR3 is 16 residues. CDR3 sequence: CASSIYLAGATNEQFF. The CDR3 DNA is TGTGCCAGCAGCATATATCTAGCGGGAGCGACCAATGAGCAGTTCTTC.

In its sample, this clonotype was seen a few times. The chain employs TRBV5-4 and TRBJ1-2, with unresolved D. Germline assignment: CDR1 SGHNT and CDR2 YYREEE (reference sequence). The germline V and J ends were trimmed by 0 bases and 0 bases, with 18 bases remaining between them. The CDR3 contains 18 residues. Here the CDR3 reads CASSLGSGVHGANYGYTF. The CDR3 coding sequence is TGTGCCAGCAGCTTGGGGAGCGGGGTACATGGTGCTAACTATGGCTACACCTTC. Full variable domain (remainder filled in from reference TRBV5-4 and TRBJ1-2): ETGVTQSPTHLIKTRGQQVTLRCSSQSGHNTVSWYQQALGQGPQFIFQYYREEENGRGNFPPRFSGLQFPNYSSELNVNALELDDSALYLCASSLGSGVHGANYGYTFGSGTRLTVV.

The sample holds a few counts of this clonotype. The chain is built from TRBV5-4 and TRBJ2-4; D ambiguous. The CDR3 covers 16 residues. V gave up 4 bases and J gave up 0 bases, with 14 bases separating them. CDR1 is SGHNT, CDR2 YYREEE, per germline (reference sequence). The CDR3 is CASSPDGILAKNIQYF. The CDR3 bases are TGTGCCAGCAGCCCAGACGGTATACTAGCCAAAAACATTCAGTACTTC.

The chain uses TRBV6-6 and TRBJ2-2; D unclear. The CDR3 extends over 13 amino acids. Trimming removed 6 bases from V and 7 bases from J, with 12 bases in between. Germline CDR1 reads MNHNY; CDR2 reads SVGAGI (reference sequence). CDR3 in DNA: TGTGCCAGCAGGACGCCCGTGATCGGGGAGCTGTTTTTT. Its translation: CASRTPVIGELFF.

This clonotype was picked up a small number of times. This chain links TRBV28 with TRBJ2-1; no clear D gene. The CDR3 contains 16 residues. Germline CDR1 is MDHEN and CDR2 is SYDVKM. Trimming removed 4 bases at V and 0 bases at J, with 13 bases between. CDR3 DNA sequence: TGTGCCAGCAGTTCCCCTGCATCGAGCTCCTACAATGAGCAGTTCTTC. Translated, it gives CASSSPASSSYNEQFF. The whole variable domain, filled in from reference TRBV28 and TRBJ2-1, reads DVKVTQSSRYLVKRTGEKVFLECVQDMDHENMFWYRQDPGLGLRLIYFSYDVKMKEKGDIPEGYSVSREKKERFSLILESASTNQTSMYLCASSSPASSSYNEQFFGPGTRLTVL.

The CDR3 bases are TGTGCCAGCAGTTTATCAAAGGGGGGCAATCAGCCCCAGCATTTT. Translated, it gives CASSLSKGGNQPQHF. The chain recombines TRBV27 with TRBJ1-5, with TRBD1 as a possible D gene (6 bases). This CDR3 spans 15 amino acids. The germline V gene encodes CDR1 MNHEY and CDR2 SMNVEV (reference sequence). V lost 0 bases to trimming and J lost 2 bases, with 8 bases between them.

This clonotype was counted at least ten times. The chain couples TRBV28 to TRBJ1-5; D call uncertain. Looked up from germline, CDR1 is MDHEN and CDR2 is SYDVKM. Trimming removed 5 bases at V and 1 base at J, with 12 bases between. This CDR3 contains 15 residues. The CDR3 loop reads CASSGSPRSNQPQHF. CDR3 sequence (DNA): TGTGCCAGCAGTGGGTCCCCCAGAAGCAATCAGCCCCAGCATTTT.

The chain has TRBV24-1 and TRBJ2-5; 7 bases are shared with TRBD1. V trimming: 2 bases; J trimming: 3 bases; junction bases outside the gene matches: 8. The CDR3 is made up of 16 amino acids. Germline V CDR1 and CDR2: KGHDR, SFDVKD. The CDR3 DNA reads as TGTGCCACCAGTGATTGGGGGACAGCTACCGAAGAGACCCAGTACTTC. Its translation is CATSDWGTATEETQYF.

This clonotype was found a few times. This chain connects TRBV7-2 to TRBJ2-7; tentatively, D is TRBD1 or TRBD2 (5 bases each). The CDR3 loop spans 14 amino acids. From germline, CDR1 is SGHTA and CDR2 FQGNSA. V was shortened by 3 bases and J by 2 bases, with 11 bases between the two germline ends. CDR3 sequence reads: CASSFRDRTYEQYF. The CDR3 region has the DNA TGTGCCAGCAGCTTCCGGGACCGAACCTACGAGCAGTACTTC.

The chain joins TRBV5-1 to TRBJ1-6; the D is unclear. This CDR3 contains 16 residues. V was pared by 3 bases and J by 9 bases, with 19 bases between. Germline-derived CDR1 and CDR2 are SGHRS and YFSETQ. The CDR3, as DNA: TGCGCCAGCAGCTCCTACAGAACCTCCTATGGTTCACCCCTCCACTTT. Residues: CASSSYRTSYGSPLHF.